Below are 16 T cell receptor beta chains sequenced from a single sample in a study of immune heterogeneity within non-small cell lung tumors. Genomic DNA from bulk tumor acted as the template, and around 600 ng was loaded per sample. Surgical sampling yielded several biopsies per primary tumor (spaced far apart). Newly diagnosed with untreated non-small cell lung cancer, the patients underwent curative surgery. Multiplex PCR was performed with 32 V and 13 J primers, and it amplified TCR beta CDR3. TCRdb itself ran the multiplex PCR reads through MiXCR, one entry per CDR3 protein. The profile covers thousands of distinct CDR3 sequences, with roughly 25% appearing a single time and around 7.9% taken by the ten largest. Material for sequencing was lung tumor tissue. The receptor set was obtained from an older woman with non-small cell lung cancer.

The J gene is TRBJ1-5, the V gene TRBV19; no reliable D call. In germline, CDR1 is LNHDA, CDR2 SQIVND (reference sequence). V was clipped by 6 bases and J by 2 bases, with 14 bases between them. CDR3 length: 15 residues. CDR3 sequence: CASRGGKGGNQPQHF. DNA of the CDR3: TGTGCCAGTAGAGGCGGAAAGGGTGGCAATCAGCCCCAGCATTTT.

Note on this clonotype: A read error may explain this, as a much larger clone is one base away. V usage is TRBV5-1 and J usage is TRBJ2-1; D might be TRBD2 (6 bases). The CDR3 runs to 16 residues. Germline V gene data show CDR1 as SGHRS and CDR2 as YFSETQ. Here the CDR3 reads CAISLEQTTRSNEQFF. DNA for the CDR3: TGCGCCATCAGCTTGGAACAAACGACTAGGTCCAATGAGCAGTTCTTC.

This clonotype is large (0.1 to 1%). V usage is TRBV5-1 and J usage is TRBJ2-1; D is unresolved. There are 13 residues in the CDR3. Germline CDR1 reads SGHRS; CDR2 reads YFSETQ. Deletions cut 4 bases from V and 6 bases from J, with 11 bases between. The CDR3 loop reads CASSIRVSNEQFF. DNA for the CDR3: TGCGCCAGCAGCATCCGCGTGAGCAATGAGCAGTTCTTC.

By proportion, this clonotype is medium-sized (0.01 to 0.1%). The chain carries TRBV7-2 and TRBJ1-5, with D possibly TRBD1 on 5 matching bases. The CDR3 loop spans 15 amino acids. V was trimmed by 1 base and J by 7 bases, leaving 14 bases between them. Per the germline V gene, CDR1 is SGHTA and CDR2 is FQGNSA. The CDR3 nucleotides read TGTGCCAGCAGCTTAGGAGGGCAGGGAAGACAGCCCCAGCATTTT. This codes for CASSLGGQGRQPQHF.

The sample holds a few counts of this clonotype. V usage is TRBV9 and J usage is TRBJ2-1; D is ambiguous. The CDR3 is made up of 13 amino acids. Germline CDR1 is SGDLS and CDR2 is YYNGEE. Trimming stripped 0 bases from V and 8 bases from J, with 9 bases between. The CDR3 sequence is CASSVALWHEQFF. Here the CDR3 DNA reads TGTGCCAGCAGCGTAGCTCTATGGCATGAGCAGTTCTTC.

This clonotype is medium-sized (0.01 to 0.1%) by share. The chain employs TRBV20-1 and TRBJ2-7, with 9 bases that match TRBD2. V was pared by 7 bases and J by 2 bases, with 9 bases of the junction left unmatched. The CDR3 totals 14 residues. Germline CDR1 reads DFQATT; CDR2 reads SNEGSKA (reference sequence). CDR3: CSGELAGGTYEQYF. DNA for the CDR3: TGCAGTGGGGAACTAGCGGGTGGGACCTACGAGCAGTACTTC.

By its share, this clonotype is medium-sized. This chain links TRBV20-1 with TRBJ2-1; TRBD2 is a possible D gene (5 bases). V lost 3 bases, J lost 4 bases, and 16 bases lay in between. The CDR3 extends over 15 amino acids. Germline V gene lookup returns CDR1 DFQATT and CDR2 SNEGSKA (reference sequence). Written as DNA, the CDR3 is TGCAGTGCTAGGCCCCGCCTGGGCGGGTACAATGAGCAGTTCTTC. Its translation is CSARPRLGGYNEQFF.

As regards this clonotype: A read error may explain this, as a much larger clone is one base away. The chain combines TRBV28 with TRBJ1-6; D uncertain. Germline CDR1 and CDR2: MDHEN and SYDVKM. The CDR3 is 13 residues long. DNA for the CDR3: TGTACCAGCAGTTTAATCACAACGGGTCCCCTCCACTTT. Its translation: CTSSLITTGPLHF. Supplemented by reference TRBV28 and TRBJ1-6, the full variable domain reads DVKVTQSSRYLVKRTGEKVFLECVQDMDHENMFWYRQDPGLGLRLIYFSYDVKMKEKGDIPEGYSVSREKKERFSLILESASTNQTSMYLCTSSLITTGPLHFGNGTRLTVT.

CDR3 loop: CASSFRQGIYEQYV. In DNA, the CDR3 is TGTGCCAGCAGTTTTAGACAGGGGATCTACGAGCAGTACGTC. The rearrangement uses TRBV27 and TRBJ2-7; 8 bases are shared with TRBD1. The CDR3 sequence is 14 residues long. V trimming: 3 bases; J trimming: 3 bases; junction bases outside the gene matches: 4. Germline assignment: CDR1 MNHEY and CDR2 SMNVEV (reference sequence).

This clonotype is classed as medium-sized (0.01 to 0.1%). The V call is TRBV29-1, the J call TRBJ2-7; 13 bases align to TRBD2. This CDR3 is built from 14 residues. V was clipped by 6 bases and J by 1 base; unmatched bases: 3. Per the germline V gene, CDR1 is SQVTM and CDR2 is ANQGSEA. CDR3 in DNA: TGCAGCGTGGTACTAGCGGGGGGGTCCTACGAGCAGTACTTC. It specifies CSVVLAGGSYEQYF.

A few counts support this clonotype. V gene TRBV7-3 combines with J gene TRBJ2-2; D might be TRBD1 (6 bases). Trimming took off 6 bases at V and 5 bases at J, with 19 bases between the two ends. The length of the CDR3 is 16 residues. CDR1 and CDR2 from the germline V gene are SGHTA and FQGTGA. CDR3 region: CASSLRQASGTGELFF. The CDR3 DNA follows: TGTGCCAGCAGTCTTCGACAGGCCTCAGGGACCGGGGAGCTGTTTTTT.

This chain uses TRBV9 with TRBJ2-3, with TRBD1 as a possible D gene (5 bases). Trimming pared 0 bases from V and 6 bases from J, leaving 14 bases between. The germline CDR1 and CDR2 sequences are SGDLS and YYNGEE. The CDR3 totals 15 residues. CDR3 sequence reads: CASSVDPGSVDTQYF. The CDR3 nucleotides read TGTGCCAGCAGCGTAGACCCAGGGTCAGTCGATACGCAGTATTTT. Variable domain in full (rest from reference TRBV9 and TRBJ2-3): DSGVTQTPKHLITATGQRVTLRCSPRSGDLSVYWYQQSLDQGLQFLIQYYNGEERAKGNILERFSAQQFPDLHSELNLSSLELGDSALYFCASSVDPGSVDTQYFGPGTRLTVL.

By proportion, this clonotype is medium-sized. The gene calls are TRBV11-3 and TRBJ1-3; 7 bases align to TRBD1. Trimming at V came to 1 base and at J to 2 bases, leaving 5 bases not matched to a gene. The CDR3 runs to 16 residues. Germline V gene sequence: CDR1 SGHNT, CDR2 YENEEA. DNA of the CDR3: TGTGCCAGCAGCTTAGGAGGGGGCGCCCCTGGAAACACCATATATTTT. It yields the protein CASSLGGGAPGNTIYF.

This clonotype is termed medium-sized. The chain combines TRBV5-1 with TRBJ2-5; 9 positions agree with TRBD1. The CDR3 loop spans 17 amino acids. The germline CDR1 and CDR2 sequences are SGHRS and YFSETQ. Trimming removed 4 bases from V and 4 bases from J; junction bases left unmatched: 14. The CDR3 nucleotides are TGCGCCAGCAGCCGGGACAGGGTCAATGCCCGCCGAGAGACCCAGTACTTC. Its protein product is CASSRDRVNARRETQYF.

By proportion, this clonotype is medium-sized. J is TRBJ1-4 and V is TRBV3-1; D gene uncertain. The CDR3 totals 14 residues. Per the germline V gene, CDR1 is LGHDT and CDR2 is YNNKEL (reference sequence). Trimming took 4 bases from V and 4 from J, leaving 10 bases between them. CDR3 amino acids: CASSPRESNEKLFF. Here the CDR3 DNA reads TGTGCCAGCAGCCCCCGGGAGAGTAATGAAAAACTGTTTTTT.

This clonotype is medium-sized within its sample. The chain links TRBV5-1 to TRBJ1-4; tentative D call: TRBD1 (5 bases). Germline CDR1 and CDR2: SGHRS and YFSETQ. V dropped 5 bases and J dropped 3 bases, with 14 bases sitting between them. There are 15 residues in the CDR3. CDR3 amino acids: CASRDGAPANEKLFF. CDR3 nucleotide sequence: TGCGCCAGCAGAGACGGGGCGCCGGCTAATGAAAAACTGTTTTTT.